The following is a T cell receptor beta chain sequence with its context. This record belongs to a study of control samples from healthy donors and cancer patients. Deletions cut 4 bases from V and 2 bases from J, with 14 bases between. This CDR3 is 15 amino acids long. Germline CDR1 reads SGHAT; CDR2 reads FQDESV (reference sequence). The table came from immunoSEQ multiplex PCR; TCRdb's copy has only in-frame clones and leaves some out. The sample shows about 230,000 clones, almost 85% of them seen only once. This receptor was taken from a woman aged 55-75 years with lung cancer. The chain recombines TRBV11-1 with TRBJ1-2; D ambiguous. The material sequenced was PBMCs. The CDR3: CASSSVSGSNYGYTF. CDR3 coding DNA: TGTGCCAGCAGCTCAGTATCGGGATCCAACTATGGCTACACCTTC.